Listed below are T cell receptor beta chains from one sample, sequenced in a study of blood T cell repertoires in COVID-19. Some clones are missing from TCRdb's copy, which holds only in-frame ones; the method was immunoSEQ multiplex PCR. The sample lists fewer than 500,000 clones, 81% occurring once. The specimen was peripheral blood. The receptor source for this set is a human donor with acute or convalescent COVID-19. The donor label of this sample is uncertain. The CDR3 runs from the conserved cysteine through the conserved F or W. D genes are given only for firm matches. Where a row states a size, it is once, few, many or the class of an expanded clone; other rows omit it.

clone_size,d_call,j_call,v_call,cdr3_nt,cdr3_aa
-,-,TRBJ2-1,TRBV21-1,TGTGCCAGCAGCAAAGAGGGACTAGCGGGGGGGCCCAATGAGCAGTTCTTC,CASSKEGLAGGPNEQFF
-,-,TRBJ1-5,TRBV18,TGTGCCAGCTCTCCACAGACGGCGGGAGGCAATCAGCCCCAGCATTTT,CASSPQTAGGNQPQHF
-,TRBD2,TRBJ2-6,TRBV6-1,TGTGCCAGCAGTGACGGGGGGGCAGGGGCCAACGTCCTGACTTTC,CASSDGGAGANVLTF
-,TRBD1,TRBJ2-1,TRBV6-2/TRBV6-3,TGTGCCAGCAGTTCCACCGGGACAGGCTACAATGAGCAGTTCTTC,CASSSTGTGYNEQFF
-,-,TRBJ2-1,TRBV10-1,TGCGCCAGTAGCCAAGGGACTTCGCAGTTCTTC,CASSQGTSQFF
-,TRBD2,TRBJ2-7,TRBV6-2/TRBV6-3,TGTGCCAGCAACCCAGCGGGAGTTCCCTACGAGCAGTACTTC,CASNPAGVPYEQYF
few,-,TRBJ1-4,TRBV7-6,TGTGCCAGCAGCTCATTACGACAGGCCCAGGGTAATGAAAAACTGTTTTTT,CASSSLRQAQGNEKLFF
-,TRBD1,TRBJ2-1,TRBV29-1,TGCAGCGTCCGGACAGGGTTATACAATGAGCAGTTCTTC,CSVRTGLYNEQFF
-,-,TRBJ1-2,TRBV19,TGTGCCAGTAGTAGGGCAATTGGACCCGGGGTCTATGGCTACACCTTC,CASSRAIGPGVYGYTF
-,-,TRBJ1-3,TRBV6-5,TGTGCCAGGAATGAGGACTCTGGAAACACCATATATTTT,CARNEDSGNTIYF
-,TRBD1,TRBJ1-1,TRBV12-5,TGTGCTAGTGGACAGGGGACCACTGAAGCTTTCTTT,CASGQGTTEAFF
-,TRBD2,TRBJ2-7,TRBV4-2,TGTGCCAGCAGCCAAGGATTAGCGGGACTGAGGACCTACGAGCAGTACTTC,CASSQGLAGLRTYEQYF
-,TRBD2,TRBJ2-3,TRBV7-6,TGTGCCAGCAGCGCTAGCGGGGGGGCCGTGACAGATACGCAGTATTTT,CASSASGGAVTDTQYF
many,-,TRBJ2-2,TRBV5-1,TGCGCCAGCAGCTCTGGGGGGGGCGCGTTCACCGGGGAGCTGTTTTTT,CASSSGGGAFTGELFF
once,TRBD2,TRBJ2-3,TRBV6-2/TRBV6-3,TGTGCCAGCAGTTACGGGACTAGCGGGAAAGTTAGTGGTACGCAGTATTTT,CASSYGTSGKVSGTQYF
-,-,TRBJ2-7,TRBV6-5,TGTGCCAGCAGTTCCCTCGGGGAGTCCTACGAGCAGTACTTC,CASSSLGESYEQYF
-,TRBD1,TRBJ2-4,TRBV12-3/TRBV12-4,TGTGCCAGCAGGGTCGGACAGGGGTACATTCAGTACTTC,CASRVGQGYIQYF
once,TRBD2,TRBJ2-3,TRBV19,TGTGCCAGTAGTTCTAGCGGGGGGGCATCGGATACGCAGTATTTT,CASSSSGGASDTQYF
-,-,TRBJ1-5,TRBV3-1/TRBV3-2,TGTGCCAGCAGCCAAGGGGCCGTTAGCAATCAGCCCCAGCATTTT,CASSQGAVSNQPQHF
-,-,TRBJ1-2,TRBV7-8,TGTGCCAGCACCCATCTGCAGGGTGACTATGGCTACACCTTC,CASTHLQGDYGYTF
-,TRBD2,TRBJ2-2,TRBV11-2,TGTGCCAGCAGCCGGACGGGGGGGCGCACCGGGGAGCTGTTTTTT,CASSRTGGRTGELFF
once,-,TRBJ1-4,TRBV19,TGTGCCAGTAGTTCTCCAGGGGCTGATGAAAAACTGTTTTTT,CASSSPGADEKLFF
-,TRBD2,TRBJ2-3,TRBV5-1,TGCGCCAGCAGCCCGAGGACTAGCGGGAAGGGGGTCACAGATACGCAGTATTTT,CASSPRTSGKGVTDTQYF
once,-,TRBJ2-2,TRBV11-2,TGTGCCAGCAGCTACACGGGTGGAAGCGTTCCCGGGGAGCTGTTTTTT,CASSYTGGSVPGELFF
-,-,TRBJ1-2,TRBV4-1,TGCGCCAGCAGCCAAACAGGGCGGTATGGCTACACCTTC,CASSQTGRYGYTF
-,-,TRBJ2-3,TRBV7-9,TGTGCCAGCAGCGCGCACAGTGACGATACGCAGTATTTT,CASSAHSDDTQYF
once,TRBD1,TRBJ2-7,TRBV14,TGTGCCAGCAGCCAATCCCCCGGGACAGGGGGGGGAGAGCAGTACTTC,CASSQSPGTGGGEQYF
once,-,TRBJ1-6,TRBV28,TGTGCCAGCAGTTTATTGGTGGGGACACCCAATTCACCCCTCCACTTT,CASSLLVGTPNSPLHF
-,TRBD1,TRBJ2-5,TRBV29-1,TGCAGCGGGGGACAGGGGTTAGAGACCCAGTACTTC,CSGGQGLETQYF
few,TRBD1,TRBJ2-7,TRBV5-4,TGTGCCAGCAGCTTGCCCGGGACAGAAATTCTCGAGCAGTACTTC,CASSLPGTEILEQYF
once,-,TRBJ2-5,TRBV7-2,TGTGCCAGCAGTCGTAGCGGAACGGAGACCCAGTACTTC,CASSRSGTETQYF
-,-,TRBJ2-1,TRBV3-1/TRBV3-2,TGTGCCAGCAGCCAACTTCCTAGGGGAAATGAGCAGTTCTTC,CASSQLPRGNEQFF
-,TRBD1,TRBJ1-1,TRBV6-1,TGTGCCAGCAGTGAAGCTCTTATTAGAGGGGGCAGCACTGAAGCTTTCTTT,CASSEALIRGGSTEAFF
-,TRBD1,TRBJ1-6,TRBV6-6,TGTGCCAGCAGAGAGACAGGGGCGAAGTCACCCCTCCACTTT,CASRETGAKSPLHF
once,-,TRBJ1-1,TRBV3-1/TRBV3-2,TGTGCCAGCAGCCAAGGCCGGTTGTTGAACACTGAAGCTTTCTTT,CASSQGRLLNTEAFF
few,TRBD2,TRBJ2-3,TRBV2,TGTGCCAGCAGTGGGGGGACTAGCGGGAGTAGGGCAGATACGCAGTATTTT,CASSGGTSGSRADTQYF
-,-,TRBJ1-1,TRBV25-1,TGTGCCAGCAGTGCCCGGACAGCGCCGGCTAATGAAGCTTTCTTT,CASSARTAPANEAFF
-,-,TRBJ1-6,TRBV27,TGTGCCAGCAGTTTAGCTAGGCAGGGCGTCAATTCACCCCTCCACTTT,CASSLARQGVNSPLHF
-,TRBD1,TRBJ1-6,TRBV2,TGTGCCAGCAGCGGCAGACAGGGGGCAAATTCACCCCTCCACTTT,CASSGRQGANSPLHF
once,-,TRBJ1-4,TRBV28,TGTGCCAGCAGTTTATATCGGACCGGGGGTGAAAAACTGTTTTTT,CASSLYRTGGEKLFF
-,-,TRBJ1-2,TRBV6-5,TGTGCCAGCAGGCAAATAGACTATGGCTACACCTTC,CASRQIDYGYTF
-,TRBD1,TRBJ2-5,TRBV10-3,TGTGCCATCAGTGAGGTTTGGACAGGACGGGAGACCCAGTACTTC,CAISEVWTGRETQYF
-,TRBD2,TRBJ2-1,TRBV2,TGTGCCAGCAGTGTCCAAGGACTAGCGGGAGTTGAGCAGTTCTTC,CASSVQGLAGVEQFF
-,-,TRBJ2-5,TRBV7-9,TGTGCCAGCAGCTTTGAGGGGAGGCAAGAGACCCAGTACTTC,CASSFEGRQETQYF
-,-,TRBJ1-1,TRBV3-1/TRBV3-2,TGTGCCAGCAGCCAAGATTACGGGAGTGGAACTGAAGCTTTCTTT,CASSQDYGSGTEAFF
-,-,TRBJ2-5,TRBV5-3,TGTGCCAGAAGCTTGGGCGGGCCACGCTCCCAAGAGACCCAGTACTTC,CARSLGGPRSQETQYF
-,TRBD1,TRBJ1-6,TRBV18,TGTGCCAGCTCAGGGACAGGTTCCAATTCACCCCTCCACTTT,CASSGTGSNSPLHF
-,TRBD1,TRBJ1-1,TRBV2,TGTGCCAGCAGCCGACAGGGTAGGACTGAAGCTTTCTTT,CASSRQGRTEAFF
-,TRBD2,TRBJ2-7,TRBV2,TGTGCCAGCAGGTGGGGCGGGGGAAGCTCCTACGAGCAGTACTTC,CASRWGGGSSYEQYF
once,TRBD1,TRBJ1-1,TRBV12-3/TRBV12-4,TGTGCCAGCACTCCGACAGGGCGTGAAGCTTTCTTT,CASTPTGREAFF
-,TRBD1,TRBJ1-1,TRBV30,TGTGCCTGGAGGCGACAGGGGGGTGGCACTGAAGCTTTCTTT,CAWRRQGGGTEAFF
-,TRBD2,TRBJ2-1,TRBV29-1,TGCAGCGTTGAGTGGCTAGCGGTGGTGTTCTTC,CSVEWLAVVFF
few,TRBD2,TRBJ2-7,TRBV23-1,TGCGCCAGCAGTCGCCTGGGGTCTAGCGGGAAGAAATCCTACGAGCAGTACTTC,CASSRLGSSGKKSYEQYF
-,-,TRBJ2-2,TRBV28,TGTGCCAGCCAGGGTAATGGGAAGGACGGGGAGCTGTTTTTT,CASQGNGKDGELFF